This TCR beta chain is from a study of cytomegalovirus exposure and HLA in healthy donors. The study, taken as a whole, reports: TCR beta V- and J-gene trimming was later associated with a missense DCLRE1C variant. Equally common other TCR beta chains were less clonally expanded than HLA-associated ones, a later analysis found. An analysis that came later showed most CMV-associated TCR beta chains appearing HLA-restricted.

Germline CDR1 is SGHRS and CDR2 is YFSETQ. Losses at the gene ends were 0 bases for V and 1 base for J; bases not matched to a gene: 6. The length of the CDR3 is 17 residues. As to this clone: As yet, its antigen is unknown.

The PCR was carried out with 60 Vbeta primers and 13 Jbeta primers. TCRdb's copy holds only in-frame clones and misses some; the assay was immunoSEQ multiplex PCR. The data hold about 220,000 clones, with approximately 83% observed a single time. This sequence joins TRBV5-1 and TRBJ2-5, with 10 bases identical to TRBD2. Sequences were obtained from PBMCs. This clonotype was obtained from a boy aged 2 to 10 in good health and CMV-seronegative. The CDR3: CASSLGWASGGQETQYF. DNA of the CDR3: TGCGCCAGCAGCTTGGGATGGGCTAGCGGGGGCCAAGAGACCCAGTACTTC.